What follows are 12 T cell receptor beta chains derived from one specimen sequenced in a study of cytomegalovirus exposure and HLA in healthy donors. The protocol was immunoSEQ multiplex PCR, while the TCRdb copy is restricted to in-frame clones and leaves out a portion. The data show 66,000 or so clones, approximately 96% seen once. The sequencing input was PBMCs. These receptors all come from a woman aged 18-29 years in good health and CMV-seropositive.

The chain employs TRBV29-1 and TRBJ1-1, with no clear D. The germline CDR1 and CDR2 sequences are SQVTM and ANQGSEA. The CDR3 spans 11 residues. Between the trimmed V and J ends, which lost 5 bases and 0 bases, there was a span of 4 bases. The DNA for the CDR3 is TGCAGCGTTCGAGTGAACACTGAAGCTTTCTTT. Protein product: CSVRVNTEAFF.

The V call is TRBV7-6, the J call TRBJ2-1; the D gene is possibly TRBD2 (6 bases). V was cut by 2 bases and J by 1 base, with 6 bases left in between. The CDR3 has 14 amino acids. CDR1 SGHVS and CDR2 FNYEAQ come from the germline V gene. CDR3 sequence reads: CASSLSGSYNEQFF. CDR3 nucleotide sequence: TGTGCCAGCAGCTTAAGCGGGTCCTACAATGAGCAGTTCTTC.

The chain links TRBV7-9 to TRBJ1-2; 7 bases fit TRBD1. The CDR3 loop spans 14 amino acids. V gave up 1 base and J gave up 2 bases; unmatched junction bases: 1. The V gene's germline CDR1 is SEHNR and CDR2 FQNEAQ (reference sequence). CDR3 sequence: CASSLVGGNYGYTF. CDR3 DNA: TGTGCCAGCAGCTTAGTAGGGGGCAACTATGGCTACACCTTC.

J is TRBJ2-5 and V is TRBV28; 12 positions match TRBD2. Germline lookup yields CDR1 MDHEN and CDR2 SYDVKM. The CDR3 runs to 14 residues. Unmatched junction bases numbered 4, after V lost 6 bases and J lost 5 bases. The CDR3 nucleotides read TGTGCCAGCAGGACTAGCGGGAGTGTTGAGACCCAGTACTTC. Translating gives CASRTSGSVETQYF.

This clone was detected once. This chain joins TRBV5-4 and TRBJ1-1; 7 bases map to TRBD1. With 4 bases clipped from V and 6 bases from J, the junction kept 6 bases outside the gene matches. CDR3 size: 13 residues. Germline values: CDR1 SGHNT, CDR2 YYREEE (reference sequence). CDR3 coding DNA: TGTGCCAGCAGCCCCGACAGGGCCCCTGAAGCTTTCTTT. This codes for CASSPDRAPEAFF.

The CDR3 is CSVDGRTSGLTDTQYF. CDR3 DNA: TGCAGCGTTGACGGGCGGACTAGCGGACTCACAGATACGCAGTATTTT. The rearrangement joins TRBV29-1 to TRBJ2-3; 10 bases map to TRBD2. The length of the CDR3 is 16 residues. Germline CDR1 reads SQVTM; CDR2 reads ANQGSEA. V shed 3 bases and J 2 bases; nucleotides not matched to a gene: 8.

CDR3 nucleotide sequence: TGCGCCAGCAGCCATGGACTAGCGGGAACTTCCTACGAGCAGTACTTC. Translation gives CASSHGLAGTSYEQYF. The chain is built from TRBV4-1 and TRBJ2-7, with 12 bases lining up with TRBD2. The CDR3 has 16 residues. Germline V gene lookup returns CDR1 MGHRA and CDR2 YSYEKL. V lost 3 bases and J lost 1; bases outside the gene matches: 4.

This clone has more than one count but fewer than ten. This rearrangement joins TRBV7-3 to TRBJ2-7; 12 bases map to TRBD1. J gave up 4 bases and V 5 bases, and 9 bases lay outside the gene matches. This CDR3 is 16 amino acids long. Germline V gene data show CDR1 as SGHTA and CDR2 as FQGTGA. CDR3 sequence: CASSLAGQGAGYEQYF. CDR3 DNA sequence: TGTGCCAGCAGCCTGGCGGGACAGGGGGCGGGATACGAGCAGTACTTC.

This sequence joins TRBV28 and TRBJ1-4; D unresolved. This CDR3 spans 12 amino acids. V was shortened by 5 bases and J by 8 bases, with 9 bases between the two germline ends. CDR1 MDHEN and CDR2 SYDVKM come from the germline V gene. The CDR3 is CASSPRREKLFF. Here the CDR3 DNA reads TGTGCCAGCAGTCCCAGGCGAGAAAAACTGTTTTTT. Combining the CDR3 with reference TRBV28 and TRBJ1-4 gives the whole variable domain DVKVTQSSRYLVKRTGEKVFLECVQDMDHENMFWYRQDPGLGLRLIYFSYDVKMKEKGDIPEGYSVSREKKERFSLILESASTNQTSMYLCASSPRREKLFFGSGTQLSVL.

The CDR3 spells CASSPVPGGGWNYGYTF. The CDR3 DNA is TGTGCCAGCAGTCCTGTGCCAGGGGGAGGATGGAACTATGGCTACACCTTC. V and J are TRBV27 and TRBJ1-2; 7 bases fit TRBD1. Germline CDR1 MNHEY, CDR2 SMNVEV (reference sequence). J gave up 2 bases and V 5 bases, and 14 bases lay outside the gene matches. This CDR3 has 17 amino acids.

The chain recombines TRBV9 with TRBJ2-7; 8 bases map to TRBD1. The CDR3 runs 13 residues. Germline CDR1 is SGDLS and CDR2 is YYNGEE. Losses at the gene ends were 4 bases for V and 6 bases for J; bases not matched to a gene: 6. CDR3 residues: CASSLRTGSEQYF. As DNA, the CDR3 is TGTGCCAGCAGCCTCAGGACAGGGTCCGAGCAGTACTTC.

The rearrangement joins TRBV18 to TRBJ2-1, with D possibly TRBD1 on 6 matching bases. This CDR3 is 14 amino acids long. V was cut by 3 bases and J by 5 bases, with 11 bases left in between. The germline gives CDR1 KGHSH, CDR2 LQKENI. The CDR3 bases are TGTGCCAGCTCACCTTGGACAGCTGACAATGAGCAGTTCTTC. Protein product: CASSPWTADNEQFF.